This T cell receptor beta chain was sequenced in a study of T cells expressing NK-cell markers. Study at large: The TCR beta repertoires were obtained from sorted CD3+CD56+NKG2C+, CD3+CD56+NKG2C- and CD3+CD56-NKG2C+ T cells. Overall study findings and caveats: In a handful of donors, these clonotypes also led the CD3+CD56-NKG2C+ fraction.

Notes on this clonotype: Its antigen is currently unknown.

CDR3 length equals 11 residues. CDR1 MRHNA and CDR2 SNTAGT come from the germline V gene. Generation of TCR beta cDNA was performed by 5'RACE template switching incorporating UMIs. TCRdb reworked the 5' RACE reads into one entry per CDR3 protein, no DNA. The sample table sets out 300,000 to 450,000 distinct CDR3 sequences. The clonotype comes from a man aged 18-75 years in good health. This chain links TRBV6-4 with TRBJ2-5. Material: blood T cells: a sorted CD56 or NKG2C T cell subset, CD4+ or CD8+ T cells, or bulk PBMC T cells (not recorded which). This CDR3 is CASSDSGTQYF.